A single sample gave rise to the 25 T cell receptor beta chains below, sequenced in a study of blood T cells in healthy people across ages. Using a J-beta primer mix together with a sample-barcoded 5' primer, a second PCR was run for about 7 to 12 cycles. Via MiXCR, TCRdb re-called the 5' RACE reads, giving one row per CDR3 protein. The table has 540,000 or so distinct CDR3 sequences, 24% seen once; the top ten hold 8.5% to 9.5%. The sample was also linked to a second study, of T cells of mothers and their children.

Sequencing was carried out using blood. These receptors were collected from a boy aged 5-17 years in good health.

This clonotype was observed a handful of times. The J gene is TRBJ2-7, the V gene TRBV21-1; no check of the table's D call, TRBD1, against the DNA was made. TRBV21-1 is flagged as a pseudogene. There are 16 residues in the CDR3. This CDR3 reads CASSTLPRDNSYEQYF. The CDR3 coding sequence is TGTGCCAGCTCTACACTCCCTCGGGACAACTCCTACGAGCAGTACTTC.

J is TRBJ2-2 and V is TRBV7-9; D is perhaps TRBD1 or TRBD2 (5 bases each). There are 16 residues in the CDR3. In germline, CDR1 is SEHNR, CDR2 FQNEAQ (reference sequence). The germline V and J ends were trimmed by 3 bases and 3 bases, with 14 bases remaining between them. CDR3 loop: CASSFVPGTDTGELFF. The CDR3 DNA sequence: TGTGCCAGCAGCTTCGTTCCAGGGACCGACACCGGGGAGCTGTTTTTT.

This sequence joins TRBV9 and TRBJ2-7, with a weak D call TRBD2 (6 bases). V was trimmed by 0 bases and J by 2 bases, leaving 12 bases between them. Germline CDR1 SGDLS, CDR2 YYNGEE. The CDR3 consists of 15 residues. DNA of the CDR3: TGTGCCAGCAGCGTAGAGGGGACTGAGGCCTACGAGCAGTACTTC. Translating gives CASSVEGTEAYEQYF.

A few counts support this clonotype. The chain carries TRBV4-1 and TRBJ2-3, with 11 bases identical to TRBD2. Germline lookup yields CDR1 MGHRA and CDR2 YSYEKL. The J segment lost 5 bases and the V segment lost 6 bases, leaving 7 bases of the junction unmatched. This CDR3 region has 15 residues. CDR3 amino acids: CASRYLAGGEDTQYF. CDR3 nucleotides: TGCGCCAGCAGGTACCTAGCGGGAGGTGAAGATACGCAGTATTTT.

The V gene is TRBV14, the J gene TRBJ2-7, with D unclear. CDR1 SGHDN and CDR2 FVKESK come from the germline V gene. The CDR3 is 15 residues long. The V gene lost 1 base and the J gene lost 0 bases, with 10 bases spanning the gap. Here the CDR3 reads CASSQGNGPSYEQYF. The CDR3 nucleotides read TGTGCCAGCAGCCAAGGAAACGGTCCCTCCTACGAGCAGTACTTC.

This clonotype was seen only a few times. This CDR3 fails to terminate in the conserved phenylalanine or tryptophan, so it likely reflects a read error. J is TRBJ1-1 and V is TRBV3-1; D is ambiguous. This CDR3 spans 13 amino acids. Germline CDR1 LGHDT, CDR2 YNNKEL (reference sequence). V gave up 4 bases and J gave up 4 bases, with 10 bases separating them. The CDR3 spells CASSLTVGTEAFS. DNA for the CDR3: TGTGCCAGCAGCCTTACAGTCGGCACTGAAGCTTTCTCT.

The rearrangement uses TRBV6-6 and TRBJ2-3; D ambiguous. The germline CDR1 and CDR2 sequences are MNHNY and SVGAGI (reference sequence). V was clipped by 1 base and J by 2 bases, with 13 bases between them. The CDR3 totals 16 residues. The CDR3 loop is CASSYLAQQYTDTQYF. The CDR3 region has the DNA TGTGCCAGCAGTTACTTGGCCCAACAATACACAGATACGCAGTATTTT.

The sample holds a few counts of this clonotype. The rearrangement joins TRBV25-1 to TRBJ2-1, with TRBD1 as a possible D gene (7 bases). V was pared by 6 bases and J by 5 bases, with 14 bases between. The CDR3 covers 14 residues. Germline CDR1 and CDR2: MGHDK and SYGVNS. CDR3 nucleotides: TGTGCCAGCAGACAGACAGGGAGGAACAATGAGCAGTTCTTC. It codes for CASRQTGRNNEQFF. Using reference TRBV25-1 and TRBJ2-1 for the parts outside the CDR3, the full variable domain is EADIYQTPRYLVIGTGKKITLECSQTMGHDKMYWYQQDPGMELHLIHYSYGVNSTEKGDLSSESTVSRIRTEHFPLTLESARPSHTSQYLCASRQTGRNNEQFFGPGTRLTVL.

This clonotype appeared once. The chain carries TRBV7-8 and TRBJ2-5, with TRBD2 matching over 9 bases. The CDR3 is made up of 16 amino acids. The J segment lost 5 bases and the V segment lost 1 base, leaving 8 bases of the junction unmatched. Germline V gene sequence: CDR1 SGHVS, CDR2 FQNEAQ. The CDR3 DNA sequence: TGTGCCAGCAGCTTAGTGTTAGCGGGGGACGAGGAGACCCAGTACTTC. Its translation: CASSLVLAGDEETQYF.

The chain carries TRBV2 and TRBJ1-2; tentatively, D is TRBD1 (5 bases). The germline gives CDR1 SNHLY, CDR2 FYNNEI. The V end was cut by 1 base, the J end by 5 bases, with 5 bases between. This CDR3 has 12 residues. CDR3 DNA: TGTGCCAGCAGTGAAGGGACATATGGCTACACCTTC. Amino acid sequence: CASSEGTYGYTF.

This clonotype was seen more than once but under ten times. This chain joins TRBV4-1 and TRBJ2-5, with 10 bases matching TRBD2. TRBJ2-7 explains the end of the DNA better; the J call may be wrong. The CDR3 loop spans 15 amino acids. The germline CDR1 and CDR2 sequences are MGHRA and YSYEKL. CDR3 sequence reads: CASSQHSSGSHEQYF. CDR3 DNA: TGCGCCAGCAGCCAGCACTCTAGCGGGAGCCACGAGCAGTACTTC.

A note on this clonotype: At one end the junction does not follow the germline gene, possibly because of a read error. The genes are TRBV6-5 and TRBJ1-5; D call uncertain. The germline CDR1 and CDR2 sequences are MNHEY and SVGAGI. The CDR3 extends over 16 amino acids. The CDR3 DNA follows: TGCGCCAGCAGTTACGGAAAGGGAGGGATTTATCAGCCCCAGCATTTT. Translating gives CASSYGKGGIYQPQHF.

The table lists this clonotype with a few counts. The junction does not match germline at one end; this may be a read error. This chain links TRBV30 with TRBJ1-1; weak D call: TRBD1 (6 bases). The CDR3 sequence is 14 residues long. Per the germline V gene, CDR1 is GTSNPN and CDR2 is SVGIG (reference sequence). The CDR3 loop is CAWSVRRDNTEAFF. The CDR3 DNA follows: TGTGCCTGGAGTGTACGCAGGGACAACACTGAAGCCTTCTTT.

This clonotype was detected a few times. The chain recombines TRBV7-2 with TRBJ2-5, with 9 bases lining up with TRBD1. Germline lookup yields CDR1 SGHTA and CDR2 FQGNSA. J was trimmed by 2 bases and V by 5 bases; bases with no gene match: 6. This CDR3 is built from 15 residues. The CDR3 protein is CASSPGQGRQETQYF. The CDR3 DNA reads as TGTGCCAGCAGCCCCGGACAGGGGAGGCAAGAGACCCAGTACTTC.

The sample holds a few counts of this clonotype. The chain combines TRBV19 with TRBJ2-7, with a tentative D call TRBD2 (6 bases). CDR1 LNHDA and CDR2 SQIVND come from the germline V gene (reference sequence). V was cut by 7 bases and J by 6 bases, with 19 bases left in between. The CDR3 contains 14 residues. The DNA of the CDR3 is TGTGCCAGTACCCTAACGGGGTGGGGAGGCGAGCAGTACTTC. Translating gives CASTLTGWGGEQYF.

This clonotype was picked up a small number of times. V usage is TRBV13 and J usage is TRBJ1-1, with D possibly matching TRBD1 (6 bases). V lost 4 bases and J 1 base, leaving 13 bases between the germline ends. CDR1 and CDR2 (germline): PRHDT, FYEKMQ (reference sequence). The CDR3 contains 15 residues. In nucleotides, the CDR3 is TGTGCCAGCAGCTACATAGACAGGAGGAACACTGAAGCTTTCTTT. It translates to CASSYIDRRNTEAFF.

This clonotype was counted between two and nine times. A read error may explain this, as a much larger clone is one base away. The V gene is TRBV15, the J gene TRBJ2-2, with unresolved D. The germline CDR1 and CDR2 sequences are LNHNV and YYDKDF (reference sequence). This CDR3 has 13 residues. CDR3 bases: TGTGCCACCAGCGGCCTGAACGCCGGGGAGCTGTTTTTT. This translates into CATSGLNAGELFF.

There are a few counts of this clonotype. This chain joins TRBV6-5 and TRBJ2-1; tentatively, D is TRBD1 (6 bases). From germline, CDR1 is MNHEY and CDR2 SVGAGI. Between the trimmed V and J ends, which lost 2 bases and 10 bases, there was a span of 15 bases. This CDR3 is 14 amino acids long. Written as DNA, the CDR3 is TGTGCCAGCAGTTACCAGGGGACCTCCGGCGAGCAGTTCTTC. It is translated as CASSYQGTSGEQFF.

The CDR3 spells CSVVTGRYNEQFF. The DNA of the CDR3 is TGCAGCGTTGTGACAGGGCGTTACAATGAGCAGTTCTTC. The chain combines TRBV29-1 with TRBJ2-1; 7 nucleotides line up with TRBD1. The germline gives CDR1 SQVTM, CDR2 ANQGSEA. The junction had 4 bases not matched to a gene; V was cut back by 4 bases and J by 4 bases. The CDR3 sequence is 13 residues long.

This chain links TRBV9 with TRBJ2-7, with 8 bases fitting TRBD2. V dropped 2 bases and J dropped 3; count of bases not matched to a gene: 4. CDR3 size: 14 residues. CDR1 and CDR2 (germline): SGDLS, YYNGEE. The CDR3, as DNA: TGTGCCAGCAGCGTTAGCGGGAAAAGCTACGAGCAGTACTTC. This translates into CASSVSGKSYEQYF. Together with reference TRBV9 and TRBJ2-7, the CDR3 gives the full variable domain: DSGVTQTPKHLITATGQRVTLRCSPRSGDLSVYWYQQSLDQGLQFLIQYYNGEERAKGNILERFSAQQFPDLHSELNLSSLELGDSALYFCASSVSGKSYEQYFGPGTRLTVT.

This clonotype occurred a few times. CDR3: CASSGLAGFDTQYF. The CDR3 DNA reads TGTGCCAGCAGTGGACTAGCGGGGTTTGATACGCAGTATTTT. This chain uses TRBV6-5 with TRBJ2-3; 12 nucleotides agree with TRBD2. This CDR3 region has 14 residues. The V gene end was trimmed by 5 bases and the J gene end by 6 bases; junction bases not matched to a gene: 3. Germline assignment: CDR1 MNHEY and CDR2 SVGAGI.

The CDR3: CASSNPGGGYTF. The CDR3, as DNA: TGTGCCAGCAGCAACCCCGGGGGTGGCTACACCTTC. The chain combines TRBV7-9 with TRBJ1-2, with a possible D match to TRBD1 (5 bases). Trimming took 5 bases from V and 7 from J, leaving 11 bases between them. The germline gives CDR1 SEHNR, CDR2 FQNEAQ (reference sequence). The CDR3 extends over 12 amino acids.

The chain has TRBV5-1 and TRBJ2-1, with 8 bases fitting TRBD2. V lost 0 bases to trimming and J lost 7 bases; unmatched junction nucleotides: 9. The germline V gene has CDR1 SGHRS and CDR2 YFSETQ. CDR3 length: 16 residues. The CDR3 nucleotides are TGCGCCAGCAGCTTGGATATCGGGGGGGCCGTAAATGAGCAGTTCTTC. This translates into CASSLDIGGAVNEQFF.

Only a few counts were recorded for this clonotype. The CDR3 here is CASSAQGGRNNEQFF. As DNA, the CDR3 is TGTGCCAGCTCGGCCCAGGGAGGTAGAAACAATGAGCAGTTCTTC. The chain links TRBV18 to TRBJ2-1, with a weak D call TRBD2 (6 bases). This CDR3 spans 15 amino acids. V lost 6 bases and J 5 bases, leaving 17 bases between the germline ends. Germline-derived CDR1 and CDR2 are KGHSH and LQKENI.

This chain joins TRBV5-6 and TRBJ1-1, with 7 bases aligning to TRBD1. Germline-derived CDR1 and CDR2 are SGHDT and YYEEEE. The ends lost 3 bases at V and 4 bases at J; junction bases unmatched: 12. CDR3 length: 16 amino acids. As DNA, the CDR3 is TGTGCCAGCAGCTGGGACAGTGGCAGGTTCGGCACTGAAGCTTTCTTT. As protein: CASSWDSGRFGTEAFF. The full variable domain, with the rest looked up from reference TRBV5-6 and TRBJ1-1, is DAGVTQSPTHLIKTRGQQVTLRCSPKSGHDTVSWYQQALGQGPQFIFQYYEEEERQRGNFPDRFSGHQFPNYSSELNVNALLLGDSALYLCASSWDSGRFGTEAFFGQGTRLTVV.